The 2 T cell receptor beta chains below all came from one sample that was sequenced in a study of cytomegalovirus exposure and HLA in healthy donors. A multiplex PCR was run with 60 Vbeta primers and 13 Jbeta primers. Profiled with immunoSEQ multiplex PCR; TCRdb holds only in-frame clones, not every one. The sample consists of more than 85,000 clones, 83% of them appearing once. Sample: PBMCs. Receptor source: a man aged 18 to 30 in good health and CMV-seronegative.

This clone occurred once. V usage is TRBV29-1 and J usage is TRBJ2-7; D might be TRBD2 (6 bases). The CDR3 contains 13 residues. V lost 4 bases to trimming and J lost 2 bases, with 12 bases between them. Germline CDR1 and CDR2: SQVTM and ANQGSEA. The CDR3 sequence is CSVVGGMTYEQYF. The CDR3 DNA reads TGCAGCGTTGTGGGCGGGATGACCTACGAGCAGTACTTC.

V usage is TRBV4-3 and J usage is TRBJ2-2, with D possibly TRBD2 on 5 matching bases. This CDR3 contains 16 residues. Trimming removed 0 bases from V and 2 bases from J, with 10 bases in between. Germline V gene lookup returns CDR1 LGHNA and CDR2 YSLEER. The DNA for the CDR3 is TGCGCCAGCAGCCAAGATCCGGGATTCAACACCGGGGAGCTGTTTTTT. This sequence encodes CASSQDPGFNTGELFF.